The next 29 T cell receptor beta chains were all read from a single sample in a study of blood T cell repertoires in COVID-19. Repertoires were generated with immunoSEQ multiplex PCR, while TCRdb's copy carries only in-frame clones and drops some. The sample includes a few hundred thousand clones, 80% to 90% of them seen just once. Specimen: peripheral blood. These receptors came from a woman aged 40 to 55 who had recovered from COVID-19.

This clone has more than one count but fewer than ten. This chain uses TRBV2 with TRBJ1-1; no reliable D call. Germline assignment: CDR1 SNHLY and CDR2 FYNNEI. This CDR3 is built from 13 residues. Between the trimmed V and J ends, which lost 7 bases and 1 base, there was a span of 10 bases. This CDR3 is CASIAGGNTEAFF. CDR3 bases: TGTGCCAGCATTGCGGGTGGGAACACTGAAGCTTTCTTT.

The CDR3 loop reads CASSLTGTGAIQPQHF. DNA of the CDR3: TGTGCCAGCAGTTTAACCGGGACAGGGGCGATTCAGCCCCAGCATTTT. This chain joins TRBV6-2 or TRBV6-3 and TRBJ1-5; 10 nucleotides align to TRBD1. The germline V gene has CDR1 MNHEY and CDR2 SVGEGT. V lost 4 bases and J lost 6; bases outside the gene matches: 9. The CDR3 has 16 residues.

This clone was observed many times. The rearrangement uses TRBV7-2 and TRBJ2-7, with D tentatively TRBD2 (5 bases). The CDR3 covers 13 residues. Looked up from germline, CDR1 is SGHTA and CDR2 is FQGNSA. The ends were cut back, 5 bases at V and 3 bases at J, with 11 bases in the middle. CDR3 in amino acids: CASSGGPNYEQYF. In DNA, the CDR3 is TGTGCCAGCAGCGGAGGACCCAACTACGAGCAGTACTTC.

This chain joins TRBV5-4 and TRBJ1-6; possible D gene TRBD1, 6 bases. Germline loops: CDR1 SGHNT, CDR2 YYREEE (reference sequence). V was trimmed by 5 bases and J by 4 bases, leaving 10 bases between them. CDR3 length: 14 residues. CDR3 region: CASSLGQYNSPLHF. CDR3 nucleotide sequence: TGTGCCAGCAGTCTTGGACAGTATAATTCACCCCTCCACTTT.

V is TRBV10-1 and J is TRBJ2-1, with 13 bases lining up with TRBD2. Trimming cost V 6 bases and J 6 bases; bases outside gene matches: 5. The CDR3 spans 15 residues. Germline loops: CDR1 WNHNN, CDR2 SYGVQD (reference sequence). The CDR3 region has the DNA TGCGCCAGCAGCCCCACTAGCGGGGGGGCCAATGAGCAGTTCTTC. Protein product: CASSPTSGGANEQFF.

The chain joins TRBV12-3 or TRBV12-4 to TRBJ2-7; 9 bases fit TRBD1. J was trimmed by 6 bases and V by 6 bases; bases with no gene match: 3. This CDR3 spans 12 amino acids. The DNA for the CDR3 is TGTGCCAGCAGGGAGACAGGGGGCGAGCAGTACTTC. As protein: CASRETGGEQYF.

This clone was recorded a few times. The rearrangement joins TRBV2 to TRBJ1-6; TRBD1 agrees at 7 bases. Germline V gene sequence: CDR1 SNHLY, CDR2 FYNNEI. The ends lost 2 bases at V and 9 bases at J; junction bases unmatched: 7. The CDR3 is 15 amino acids. Written as DNA, the CDR3 is TGTGCCAGCAGTGAACAGGGGGTCCAGCGTTCACCCCTCCACTTT. The encoded protein is CASSEQGVQRSPLHF. The full variable domain, its missing parts supplied by reference TRBV2 and TRBJ1-6, is EPEVTQTPSHQVTQMGQEVILRCVPISNHLYFYWYRQILGQKVEFLVSFYNNEISEKSEIFDDQFSVERPDGSNFTLKIRSTKLEDSAMYFCASSEQGVQRSPLHFGNGTRLTVT.

The chain joins TRBV29-1 to TRBJ1-2; possibly TRBD1 for D (5 bases). The CDR3 loop spans 12 amino acids. Between the trimmed V and J ends, which lost 6 bases and 7 bases, there was a span of 15 bases. The germline CDR1 and CDR2 sequences are SQVTM and ANQGSEA. CDR3 bases: TGCAGCGTACCCACCACCGGGGGTGGCTACACCTTC. Translated: CSVPTTGGGYTF.

The chain has TRBV19 and TRBJ2-1; no clear D gene. This CDR3 has 13 amino acids. V gave up 5 bases and J gave up 7 bases, with 12 bases separating them. The germline V gene encodes CDR1 LNHDA and CDR2 SQIVND (reference sequence). The chain's CDR3 is CASSQKTGNEQFF. CDR3 in DNA: TGTGCCAGTAGTCAAAAGACTGGGAATGAGCAGTTCTTC.

The rearrangement uses TRBV5-1 and TRBJ1-6; D is uncertain. Germline lookup yields CDR1 SGHRS and CDR2 YFSETQ. V gave up 2 bases and J gave up 8 bases, with 11 bases separating them. This CDR3 region has 14 residues. The CDR3, as DNA: TGCGCCAGCAGCTTATTTGACCGGGATTCACCCCTCCACTTT. Residues: CASSLFDRDSPLHF.

The rearrangement joins TRBV6-5 to TRBJ2-1, with 8 bases identical to TRBD2. V lost 5 bases and J lost 2; bases outside the gene matches: 5. The germline gives CDR1 MNHEY, CDR2 SVGAGI. This CDR3 region has 15 residues. Here the CDR3 reads CASSSSGGAYNEQFF. The CDR3 DNA follows: TGTGCCAGCAGTAGCAGCGGGGGAGCCTACAATGAGCAGTTCTTC.

This rearrangement joins TRBV19 to TRBJ1-2; TRBD1 matches 7 bases. Per germline, CDR1 LNHDA and CDR2 SQIVND (reference sequence). The CDR3 has 15 amino acids. Germline trimming cut 5 bases from V and 6 bases from J; bases unmatched to any gene: 12. CDR3 in amino acids: CASSSRDRYYHGYTF. CDR3 bases: TGTGCCAGTAGTTCCCGGGACAGATACTACCATGGCTACACCTTC.

The chain carries TRBV2 and TRBJ2-1; D is possibly TRBD2 (6 bases). The V end lost 4 bases, the J end lost 4 bases, and 17 bases lay between the germline ends. The germline V gene encodes CDR1 SNHLY and CDR2 FYNNEI. The length of the CDR3 is 16 residues. The CDR3: CASSGGGEVLYNEQFF. Written as DNA, the CDR3 is TGTGCCAGCAGTGGCGGAGGGGAAGTTCTATACAATGAGCAGTTCTTC.

This rearrangement joins TRBV7-9 to TRBJ2-2, with D perhaps matching TRBD2 (5 bases). Trimming cost V 5 bases and J 0 bases, with 16 bases left between them. Germline assignment: CDR1 SEHNR and CDR2 FQNEAQ (reference sequence). This CDR3 has 17 amino acids. The CDR3 nucleotides are TGTGCCAGCAGCGCAACCTCTAGCAGCGCGAACACCGGGGAGCTGTTTTTT. Protein: CASSATSSSANTGELFF.

A few counts support this clone. This chain joins TRBV7-2 and TRBJ2-5; 7 bases are a match to TRBD1. The V gene's germline CDR1 is SGHTA and CDR2 FQGNSA. The CDR3 is made up of 12 amino acids. V trimming: 6 bases; J trimming: 5 bases; junction bases outside the gene matches: 3. This CDR3 is CASRGGWETQYF. The CDR3 DNA follows: TGTGCCAGCAGAGGGGGCTGGGAGACCCAGTACTTC.

V is TRBV6-2 or TRBV6-3 and J is TRBJ1-1; perhaps TRBD1 as D (6 bases). Trimming stripped 6 bases from V and 6 bases from J, with 17 bases between. The germline V gene has CDR1 MNHEY and CDR2 SVGEGT. The CDR3 extends over 14 amino acids. This CDR3 reads CASSPTGLFSEAFF. The CDR3 DNA sequence: TGTGCCAGCAGCCCGACAGGCCTTTTCTCTGAAGCTTTCTTT.

This clone was seen only once. The chain has TRBV14 and TRBJ2-6; a weak D match, TRBD1 (6 bases). The CDR3 extends over 20 amino acids. Trimming removed 1 base from V and 2 bases from J, with 21 bases in between. Germline assignment: CDR1 SGHDN and CDR2 FVKESK. CDR3: CASSQVLGGRGVPGANVLTF. CDR3 bases: TGTGCCAGCAGCCAAGTCCTGGGCGGCAGGGGAGTCCCTGGGGCCAACGTCCTGACTTTC. Variable domain in full (rest from reference TRBV14 and TRBJ2-6): EAGVTQFPSHSVIEKGQTVTLRCDPISGHDNLYWYRRVMGKEIKFLLHFVKESKQDESGMPNNRFLAERTGGTYSTLKVQPAELEDSGVYFCASSQVLGGRGVPGANVLTFGAGSRLTVL.

The CDR3 DNA follows: TGTGCCAGCAGTCCCGGTTGGGGTGCGGAGGCGTCCACAGATACGCAGTATTTT. Translating it yields CASSPGWGAEASTDTQYF. The rearrangement uses TRBV6-6 and TRBJ2-3; TRBD2 is a possible D gene (5 bases). The CDR3 consists of 18 residues. CDR1 is MNHNY, CDR2 SVGAGI, per germline (reference sequence). The V and J ends lost 5 bases and 2 bases respectively, with 23 bases between them.

The CDR3 protein is CASSHRSWYTEAFF. For the CDR3, the DNA is TGTGCCAGCAGCCACCGGTCTTGGTACACTGAAGCTTTCTTT. The chain employs TRBV14 and TRBJ1-1; D uncertain. This CDR3 spans 14 amino acids. Germline V lookup: CDR1 SGHDN, CDR2 FVKESK. V lost 3 bases and J lost 3, with 11 bases in between.

The chain employs TRBV18 and TRBJ1-1; 12 nucleotides agree with TRBD1. There are 18 residues in the CDR3. Looked up from germline, CDR1 is KGHSH and CDR2 is LQKENI. Trimming at V came to 1 base and at J to 11 bases, leaving 17 bases not matched to a gene. CDR3 coding DNA: TGTGCCAGCTCACCACAAGAACTTACCGGGACAGGGGGCGCAAGGGCTTTCTTT. The encoded protein is CASSPQELTGTGGARAFF. Based on the CDR3 plus reference TRBV18 and TRBJ1-1, the full variable domain is NAGVMQNPRHLVRRRGQEARLRCSPMKGHSHVYWYRQLPEEGLKFMVYLQKENIIDESGMPKERFSAEFPKEGPSILRIQQVVRGDSAAYFCASSPQELTGTGGARAFFGQGTRLTVV.

Turning to this clone: One end of the junction varies from germline; a read error may be responsible. The rearrangement links TRBV5-1 to TRBJ1-2; D possibly corresponds to TRBD1 (5 bases). This CDR3 has 13 residues. CDR1 SGHRS and CDR2 YFSETQ come from the germline V gene. The CDR3 loop is CASSGDPIGTLLF. The CDR3, as DNA: TGCGCCAGCAGCGGAGACCCGATCGGGACTCTTCTCTTC.

This clone was recorded a few times. This chain joins TRBV3-1 (or the pseudogene TRBV3-2) and TRBJ2-7, with 8 bases that match TRBD2. Germline values: CDR1 LGHDT, CDR2 YNNKEL (reference sequence). CDR3 size: 15 residues. The trim removed 0 bases at V and 6 bases at J, leaving 7 bases unmatched. CDR3 protein: CASSQDAGGALEQYF. DNA of the CDR3: TGTGCCAGCAGCCAAGATGCCGGGGGGGCGCTCGAGCAGTACTTC.

The chain links TRBV7-2 to TRBJ2-5, with TRBD2 as a possible D gene (6 bases). The length of the CDR3 is 16 residues. Germline assignment: CDR1 SGHTA and CDR2 FQGNSA. V was trimmed by 2 bases and J by 2 bases, leaving 15 bases between them. The CDR3 DNA reads TGTGCCAGCAGCTTAAATTCCCGCCGGGAGCAAGAGACCCAGTACTTC. Translation gives CASSLNSRREQETQYF.

The chain combines TRBV6-2 or TRBV6-3 with TRBJ1-2; 11 bases are a match to TRBD1. CDR3 length equals 15 residues. The trim removed 4 bases at V and 7 bases at J, leaving 8 bases unmatched. The germline V gene has CDR1 MNHEY and CDR2 SVGEGT. In DNA form, the CDR3 reads TGTGCCAGCAGTTTTGGACAGGGGGCCTCCTTTGGCTACACCTTC. It encodes CASSFGQGASFGYTF.

This rearrangement joins TRBV6-5 to TRBJ1-2; 9 bases are a match to TRBD1. V gave up 6 bases and J gave up 6 bases; unmatched junction bases: 5. This CDR3 comprises 13 residues. The germline V gene has CDR1 MNHEY and CDR2 SVGAGI. The CDR3 is CASRITGGNGYTF. The CDR3 DNA sequence: TGTGCCAGCAGGATTACAGGGGGCAATGGCTACACCTTC.

The chain has TRBV19 and TRBJ1-1; D unclear. V dropped 6 bases and J dropped 7 bases, with 12 bases sitting between them. Germline CDR1 reads LNHDA; CDR2 reads SQIVND (reference sequence). CDR3 length equals 12 residues. DNA for the CDR3: TGTGCCAGTAGCGCACAGCAGAGTGAAGCTTTCTTT. Translating it yields CASSAQQSEAFF. Combining the CDR3 with reference TRBV19 and TRBJ1-1 gives the whole variable domain DGGITQSPKYLFRKEGQNVTLSCEQNLNHDAMYWYRQDPGQGLRLIYYSQIVNDFQKGDIAEGYSVSREKKESFPLTVTSAQKNPTAFYLCASSAQQSEAFFGQGTRLTVV.

The chain employs TRBV6-2 or TRBV6-3 and TRBJ2-3, with D maybe TRBD1 (5 bases). The CDR3 spans 16 residues. Germline CDR1 is MNHEY and CDR2 is SVGEGT. Between the trimmed V and J ends, which lost 0 bases and 0 bases, there was a span of 10 bases. CDR3 bases: TGTGCCAGCAGTTACTCAGGGGTCGGCAGCACAGATACGCAGTATTTT. Amino acid sequence: CASSYSGVGSTDTQYF.

The chain uses TRBV28 and TRBJ1-1, with TRBD1 identical over 8 bases. V lost 8 bases and J lost 3; bases outside the gene matches: 8. The CDR3 runs 14 residues. The germline gives CDR1 MDHEN, CDR2 SYDVKM. The CDR3: CASRGTGGHTEAFF. DNA for the CDR3: TGTGCCAGCCGAGGGACAGGAGGTCACACTGAAGCTTTCTTT.

The chain has TRBV29-1 and TRBJ2-3; D may be TRBD1 (5 bases). Germline loops: CDR1 SQVTM, CDR2 ANQGSEA. The CDR3 has 11 amino acids. Deletions cut 3 bases from V and 6 bases from J, with 7 bases between. CDR3 in amino acids: CSVDRVDTQYF. In DNA, the CDR3 is TGCAGCGTTGACAGGGTCGATACGCAGTATTTT.